These T cell receptor beta chains were read from a single sample in a study of blood T cell repertoires in COVID-19. Assay used: immunoSEQ multiplex PCR; TCRdb lists only in-frame clones, some missing. The top ten hold around 4.5% of the sample, which has approximately 210,000 clones, 80% seen once. The sequencing sample was made of PBMCs or T cells enriched from blood (not recorded which). Source of these receptors: a young man with acute COVID-19. The CDR3 runs from the conserved cysteine through the conserved F or W. The D gene is left open where the match is weak. Clone size is stated in some rows and not others, as once, few, many or a class when expanded.

V gene: TRBV27
J gene: TRBJ2-7
CDR3 length: 16
D gene: TRBD1
clone size: -
CDR3 DNA: TGTGCCAGCACCCAAGGGACAGGGGGTAGTATTTACGAGCAGTACTTC
CDR3 protein: CASTQGTGGSIYEQYF

V gene: TRBV19
J gene: TRBJ1-6
CDR3 length: 15
D gene: -
clone size: -
CDR3 DNA: TGTGCCAGTAGTATAGCGGCCAGGGATAATTCACCCCTCCACTTT
CDR3 protein: CASSIAARDNSPLHF

V gene: TRBV6-2/TRBV6-3
J gene: TRBJ2-5
CDR3 length: 15
D gene: TRBD2
clone size: -
CDR3 DNA: TGTGCCAGCAGTCGAAGCGTTTCGGGGGGGGAGACCCAGTACTTC
CDR3 protein: CASSRSVSGGETQYF

V gene: TRBV7-6
J gene: TRBJ1-2
CDR3 length: 17
D gene: TRBD1
clone size: once
CDR3 DNA: TGTGCCAGCAGCCCTCGATCCGGGACAGTGACGAACTATGGCTACACCTTC
CDR3 protein: CASSPRSGTVTNYGYTF

V gene: TRBV6-6
J gene: TRBJ2-3
CDR3 length: 16
D gene: TRBD2
clone size: few
CDR3 DNA: TGTGCCAGCAGTCAGCGACTAGCGGGGAGCACAGATACGCAGTATTTT
CDR3 protein: CASSQRLAGSTDTQYF

V gene: TRBV9
J gene: TRBJ2-7
CDR3 length: 15
D gene: TRBD1
clone size: -
CDR3 DNA: TGTGCCAGCAGCCCCGGGACAGGGGGACGCTACGAGCAGTACTTC
CDR3 protein: CASSPGTGGRYEQYF

V gene: TRBV12-5
J gene: TRBJ2-3
CDR3 length: 16
D gene: -
clone size: -
CDR3 DNA: TGTGCTAGTGGTTTGTATGTGGGGGGTTACACAGATACGCAGTATTTT
CDR3 protein: CASGLYVGGYTDTQYF

V gene: TRBV30
J gene: TRBJ2-7
CDR3 length: 12
D gene: -
clone size: -
CDR3 DNA: TGTGCCTGGAGAGCTTCAGGGTCCGAGCAGTACTTC
CDR3 protein: CAWRASGSEQYF

V gene: TRBV5-5
J gene: TRBJ1-2
CDR3 length: 15
D gene: -
clone size: -
CDR3 DNA: TGTGCCAGCAGCTTGAATCCAGCGTCGAACTATGGCTACACCTTC
CDR3 protein: CASSLNPASNYGYTF

V gene: TRBV18
J gene: TRBJ1-2
CDR3 length: 13
D gene: -
clone size: -
CDR3 DNA: TGTGCCAGCTCACTGCAGGGTACCCATGGCTACACCTTC
CDR3 protein: CASSLQGTHGYTF

V gene: TRBV5-1
J gene: TRBJ2-5
CDR3 length: 15
D gene: TRBD2
clone size: -
CDR3 DNA: TGCGCCAGCAGCTCTTTAGCGGGGGGGTTGGAGACCCAGTACTTC
CDR3 protein: CASSSLAGGLETQYF

V gene: TRBV5-5
J gene: TRBJ1-2
CDR3 length: 18
D gene: TRBD1
clone size: -
CDR3 DNA: TGTGCCAGCAGCCCCATTCTGGCGGACAGGGTTATTAACTATGGCTACACCTTC
CDR3 protein: CASSPILADRVINYGYTF

V gene: TRBV5-1
J gene: TRBJ2-7
CDR3 length: 15
D gene: TRBD2
clone size: -
CDR3 DNA: TGCGCCAGCAGCTTCGGACTAGCGGGGGCCTACGAGCAGTACTTC
CDR3 protein: CASSFGLAGAYEQYF

V gene: TRBV28
J gene: TRBJ1-6
CDR3 length: 16
D gene: -
clone size: -
CDR3 DNA: TGTGCCAGCAGACCCGCACGGGGAAACTATAATTCACCCCTCCACTTT
CDR3 protein: CASRPARGNYNSPLHF

V gene: TRBV6-5
J gene: TRBJ1-2
CDR3 length: 14
D gene: -
clone size: -
CDR3 DNA: TGTGCCAGCAGTTACTCTTTGGGGGGAGATGGCTACACCTTC
CDR3 protein: CASSYSLGGDGYTF

V gene: TRBV6-4
J gene: TRBJ1-1
CDR3 length: 13
D gene: -
clone size: -
CDR3 DNA: TGTGCCAGCAGTGTCACTCAACAGGGCCAAGCTTTCTTT
CDR3 protein: CASSVTQQGQAFF

V gene: TRBV28
J gene: TRBJ1-2
CDR3 length: 13
D gene: -
clone size: few
CDR3 DNA: TGTGCCAGCCAGGGCCAACAGACCTATGGCTACACCTTC
CDR3 protein: CASQGQQTYGYTF

V gene: TRBV27
J gene: TRBJ2-7
CDR3 length: 14
D gene: -
clone size: -
CDR3 DNA: TGTGCCAGCAGTGTGGGGGGGGCCTCCTACGAGCAGTACTTC
CDR3 protein: CASSVGGASYEQYF

V gene: TRBV9
J gene: TRBJ2-3
CDR3 length: 16
D gene: TRBD2
clone size: -
CDR3 DNA: TGTGCCAGCAGCCGGGGACTAGCGGGGGCCACAGATACGCAGTATTTT
CDR3 protein: CASSRGLAGATDTQYF

V gene: TRBV5-5
J gene: TRBJ2-7
CDR3 length: 15
D gene: TRBD1
clone size: -
CDR3 DNA: TGTGCCAGCAGCACCACAGGGGCCAACTCCTACGAGCAGTACTTC
CDR3 protein: CASSTTGANSYEQYF

V gene: TRBV5-1
J gene: TRBJ1-2
CDR3 length: 14
D gene: TRBD1
clone size: -
CDR3 DNA: TGCGCCAGCAGCTTGGGGGACAGATCTTATGGCTACACCTTC
CDR3 protein: CASSLGDRSYGYTF

V gene: TRBV15
J gene: TRBJ2-5
CDR3 length: 13
D gene: -
clone size: -
CDR3 DNA: TGTGCCACCAGCAGGGACAAGGGAGAGACCCAGTACTTC
CDR3 protein: CATSRDKGETQYF